This record covers a single T cell receptor beta chain. The data originate from a study of PD-L1 blockade in urothelial cancer. Time point described: pretreatment peripheral blood. The assay was immunoSEQ multiplex PCR, and TCRdb's table has in-frame clones only and misses some. Of about 52,000 clones listed, about 75% are singletons. Germline lookup yields CDR1 MNHEY and CDR2 SVGAGI. This CDR3 region has 14 residues. With 2 bases removed from V and 4 bases from J, the gap between germline ends came to 12 bases. The sample in question was PBMCs, obtained around atezolizumab (anti-PD-L1) treatment. This rearrangement joins TRBV6-5 to TRBJ2-7, with D tentatively TRBD2 (5 bases). This TCR came from a man between 65 and 79 years old with urothelial cancer. CDR3 sequence (DNA): TGTGCCAGCAGTTACGGAGGACTCAAATACGAGCAGTACTTC. Encoded protein: CASSYGGLKYEQYF.